This record covers a single TCR beta chain. Antigen: not known. Treatment of the sample: some 20 received Ad26.COV2.S at low or high dose, single or two shots; 5 received placebo; per-sample allocation not given. Specimens were obtained on day 63 following the first vaccine or placebo injection. The CDR3 has 15 amino acids. Losses at the gene ends were 3 bases for V and 8 bases for J; bases not matched to a gene: 8. Germline values: CDR1 MNHEY, CDR2 SMNVEV (reference sequence). The source of the sample is a study of Ad26.COV2.S vaccination and SARS-CoV-2 variants. Study-level background: Ad26.COV2.S was injected intramuscularly once or twice, 56 days apart.

Sequenced by immunoSEQ multiplex PCR; TCRdb stores in-frame clones only, minus some. The table has some 640,000 clones, 80% to 90% seen once. Study outcomes and limitations: The study found similar non-spike TCR breadth in vaccine and placebo recipients.

This receptor was obtained from a person between 18 and 59 years old who received the Ad26.COV2.S COVID-19 vaccine or a placebo. This chain joins TRBV27 and TRBJ1-4; TRBD1 matches at 8 bases. Sequencing was performed on peripheral blood, taken in a trial of Ad26.COV2.S vaccine versus placebo. The CDR3 coding sequence is TGTGCCAGCAGTTTGCAGGGGGCGCGGATCGAAAAACTGTTTTTT. Translation gives CASSLQGARIEKLFF.